This TCR beta chain stems from a study of cytomegalovirus exposure and HLA in healthy donors listed by TCRdb under 2017. Notes on the research overall: An earlier analysis of 587 of the donors reported roughly 270 Gb of sequence data and 120 million or so unique TCR beta sequences from approximately 180 million T cells. Roughly 290 gigabases of sequencing data and 75 million to 85 million unique TCR sequences made up an early release that covered 500 to 650 HLA-typed donors. Of the roughly 400 genotyped donors, approximately 82% fell in the genetic ancestry cluster associated with self-reported Caucasian donors. The study aimed to test whether signatures of past pathogen exposure could be identified by cataloging public T cell receptors. The study used immunosequencing to profile the T cell repertoires of some 600 subjects and linked those repertoires to cytomegalovirus serostatus. In addition to the first cohort of 666 subjects, a separate validation cohort of approximately 130 different subjects was used. The study combined high-throughput TCR immunosequencing, statistical association of individual TCRs with disease status, and machine learning to predict cytomegalovirus infection status. To study patterns of TCR occurrence, a later analysis re-analyzed previously published TCR beta repertoires from 666 donors and added high-resolution HLA genotyping. Rather than using new phenotypic data, the later analysis identified candidate immune exposures from TCR beta sequences and from how often those sequences occurred across donors. To decide whether each TCR beta V gene segment behaved as functional or pseudogenic, an earlier analysis of 587 of the donors relied on high-throughput TCR beta sequencing. Donor age, sex, ethnicity and CMV serostatus were collected together with the repertoire data. A later genetic analysis used genome-wide SNP genotypes for about 60% of the roughly 700 donors, treating that subset as a discovery cohort. Every discovery cohort repertoire had been produced on one sequencing platform. HLA typing covered class I and class II loci at four-digit resolution. Typing coverage varied by locus: about 620-640 donors for A, B, C, DRB1 and DQB1; approximately 560 for DQA1; more than 600 for DPA1; more than 450 for DPB1. Roughly 5 DR-DQ haplotypes were treated as single units for association and clustering because of strong linkage in the cohort. Among 300 to 500 genotyped donors of the cohort, an average of around 220,000 unique TCR beta nucleotide sequences was sequenced per donor, of which 15% to 20% were non-productive. Study-wide findings and limitations: For the cohort, immune exposure information was limited to CMV serostatus. Some IMGT-functional V segments, including TRBV6-2 and TRBV6-3, could not be told apart with the 87-base-pair reads, so those segments were excluded. Roughly uniform sequencing depth across donors was assumed in presence/absence analyses, although this assumption may not hold. In a later analysis, HLA-associated TCR beta chains were found to be more clonally expanded and to have lower generation probabilities than equally common non-associated chains. A cluster of highly shared sequence variants was judged likely to be a technical artifact of the sequencing pipeline. According to a later genetic analysis, donors in an Asian-associated ancestry cluster had fewer N-insertions in productive TCRs than the approximately 650-donor mean. Most CMV-associated TCR beta chains appeared to be HLA-restricted in a later analysis, and the HLA associations seemed to be driven largely by CMV exposure. Because counts were too low, under 20 rarely observed V segments, including chromosome 9 orphons, were left out of the earlier analysis of roughly 600 of the donors. Only TCR beta chains were sequenced in this cohort, and the absence of alpha or paired-chain data limited detectable features. In vitro tests confirmed that a few of the cytomegalovirus-associated TCR beta chains recognize cytomegalovirus antigens. In an earlier analysis of some 550 of the donors, most TCR beta V segments were observed in productive rearrangements about 90% or about 30% of the time, broadly matching IMGT annotations. Strong co-occurrence of HLA alleles, especially DR and DQ, made assigning TCR associations to individual alleles difficult. V-gene and J-gene trimming of TCR beta chains was associated with a missense DCLRE1C variant in a later genetic analysis, and the association was replicated in an independent cohort. A further reported finding was that TCR beta sequences accurately predicted the HLA-A and HLA-B alleles for most subjects in the first cohort. Across donors, most TCR sequences were observed very rarely, whereas some public TCRs were present in many individuals. Linkage disequilibrium might explain the correlated functional status among segregating V segments, but an unknown experimental factor could not be excluded. In a later analysis, 15,000 to 20,000 TCR beta sequences were associated with specific HLA alleles at a false discovery rate of 0.05. In both the original and validation cohorts, the classifier was reported to diagnose cytomegalovirus status with high specificity and sensitivity. According to a later analysis, TCR association rates differed among HLA loci, with DRB1 alleles showing the most associated TCRs and HLA-C alleles showing the fewest. According to the authors, the approach could potentially be generalized to other disease states and immunological phenotypes. In the study, approximately 160 TCR beta chains were listed as associated with cytomegalovirus. Because HLA typing was unavailable for some donors at each locus, only the typed subset was used in association tests. Several of the top co-occurrence clusters appeared to be linked to parvovirus B19, influenza, CMV and Epstein-Barr virus, according to a later analysis.

In total, 666 healthy bone marrow donors made up the cohort. At the time of sampling, all cohort members were nominally healthy, though unrecorded immune exposures were likely present. The donor was CMV seronegative and belonged to the group of under 400 seronegative cohort members. Each donor provided a peripheral blood sample, and peripheral blood mononuclear cells were used for TCR beta sequencing. Genomic DNA was extracted from the blood cell samples with the Qiagen DNeasy Blood Extraction Kit. Library preparation was by the immunoSEQ multiplex PCR assay. A mixture of 60 forward primers for TCR Vbeta segments and 13 reverse primers for TCR Jbeta segments was used in the multiplex PCR. Amplification of the CDR3 region of rearranged TCR beta genes was performed with a multiplex PCR assay on genomic DNA. The Illumina HiSeq System was used to sequence the amplified TCR beta libraries as 87-base-pair reads. As for the authors' bioinformatics: A later analysis tallied around 87 million unique TCR beta chains across the roughly 610 repertoires, and around 12 million of those chains were shared by two or more donors. A nearest-neighbor algorithm error-corrected the raw reads and collapsed the reads into unique sequences, merging closely related sequences to remove PCR and sequencing errors. V, D and J gene segments were assigned by aligning CDR3 sequences to IMGT reference sequences. For a sequence to be retained, a match of at least six nucleotides was required to both a V gene segment and a J gene segment. Rearrangements were classified as productive when the CDR3 lacked stop codons and remained in frame with V and J, and all other rearrangements were classified as non-productive. CDR3 was defined by IMGT convention, running from the second conserved V-encoded cysteine to the conserved J-encoded phenylalanine. The earlier analysis of about 530 of the donors excluded any sequence lacking an unambiguous match to a single V gene segment. An earlier analysis of some 610 of the donors called V segments functional above 56.7% productive rearrangements and segregating when the between-donor standard deviation exceeded 5%. A statistical classification framework was built to diagnose cytomegalovirus status from the catalog of TCR beta chain sequences. In a later analysis, V and J genes were assigned by comparing TCR nucleotide sequences against IMGT/GENE-DB human TR gene sequences. In a later analysis, CDR3 sequences and most-parsimonious VDJ recombination scenarios were assigned using the TCRdist pipeline. In a later analysis, every TCR beta chain was defined by the combination of its CDR3 amino acid sequence and its V-gene family, and reads without a unique V-gene family were dropped. To address suspected cross-contamination and a sequencing artifact, a later analysis removed some 620 highly shared, low-generation-probability nucleotide sequences. A later analysis calculated a clonal expansion index for each public chain from normalized within-repertoire ranks of inferred template counts. A later analysis computed generation probabilities with a VDJ recombination model fitted to out-of-frame rearrangements, and checked the results against IGoR. A later analysis scored TCR-TCR, TCR-HLA and TCR-CMV co-occurrence with hypergeometric tests, applying a repertoire-size bias correction to TCR pairs. In a later analysis, false discovery rates were estimated by permuting HLA or CMV assignments 20 times. A later analysis grouped co-occurring TCRs with DBSCAN, adding TCRdist sequence similarity when clustering within HLA-allele-positive subsets. Co-occurrence clustering excluded repertoires with fewer than 30,000 or more than 120,000 public chains, plus five with anomalous nucleotide sharing. TCRdb provides this immuneACCESS table in a form limited to in-frame rearrangements. Some clones are lacking; in checked studies, under half of them reflect an unresolved V gene, and why the rest are absent is not known. The D gene and trimming were derived from the DNA, and the V and J assignments and clone size from that table. This sample comprises about 170,000 clones, about 72% of them detected only once. The ten largest clones capture about 1.6% of the sample.

There are a few counts of this clone. The antigen it recognizes is unknown. Base qualities are not at hand, and no much larger clone is one base apart. CDR1 is given as MNHEY and CDR2 as SVGAGI, both from the germline V gene. Compared with germline, V lacks 5 bases and J lacks 4 bases; bases without a gene match: 10. Including the terminal cysteine and phenylalanine, the CDR3 comprises 15 residues. Left in the record is the CDR3 DNA by itself, 45 bases read in frame from the first base. The rearrangement combines TRBV6-5 with TRBJ2-5; 7 bases in between match TRBD1. This TCR was recovered from a girl aged 10 to 17 in good health and CMV-seronegative. The sequenced sample consisted of PBMCs. CDR3 loop: CASSATGALGETQYF. DNA sequence: TGTGCCAGCAGTGCCACAGGGGCGCTTGGAGAGACCCAGTACTTC.